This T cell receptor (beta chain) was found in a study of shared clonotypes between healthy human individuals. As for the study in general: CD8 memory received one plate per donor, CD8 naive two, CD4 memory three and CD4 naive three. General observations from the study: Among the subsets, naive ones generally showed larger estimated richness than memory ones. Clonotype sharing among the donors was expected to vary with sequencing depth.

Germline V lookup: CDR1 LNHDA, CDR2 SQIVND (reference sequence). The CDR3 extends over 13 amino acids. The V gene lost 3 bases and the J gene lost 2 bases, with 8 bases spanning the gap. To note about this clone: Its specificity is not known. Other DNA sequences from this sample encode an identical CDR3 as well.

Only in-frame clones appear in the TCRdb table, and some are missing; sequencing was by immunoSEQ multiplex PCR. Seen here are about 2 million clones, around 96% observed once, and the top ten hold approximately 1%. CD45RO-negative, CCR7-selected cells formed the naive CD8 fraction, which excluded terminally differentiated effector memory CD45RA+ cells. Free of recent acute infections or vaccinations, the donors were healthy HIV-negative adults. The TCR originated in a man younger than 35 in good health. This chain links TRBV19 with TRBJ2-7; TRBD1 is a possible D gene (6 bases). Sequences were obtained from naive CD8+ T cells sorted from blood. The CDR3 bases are TGTGCCAGTAGTATCAACAGGGCCTACGAGCAGTACTTC. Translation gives CASSINRAYEQYF.